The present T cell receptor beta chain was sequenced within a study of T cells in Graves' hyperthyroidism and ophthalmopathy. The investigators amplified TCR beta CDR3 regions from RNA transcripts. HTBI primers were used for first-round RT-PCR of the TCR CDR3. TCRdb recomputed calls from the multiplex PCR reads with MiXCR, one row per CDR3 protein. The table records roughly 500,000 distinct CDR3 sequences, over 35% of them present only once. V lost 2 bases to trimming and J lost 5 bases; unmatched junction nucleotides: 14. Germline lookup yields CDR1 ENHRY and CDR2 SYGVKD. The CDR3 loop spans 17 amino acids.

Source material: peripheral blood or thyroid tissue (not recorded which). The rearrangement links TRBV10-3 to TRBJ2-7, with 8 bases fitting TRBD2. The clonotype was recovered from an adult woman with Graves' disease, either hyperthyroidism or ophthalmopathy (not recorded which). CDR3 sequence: CAISEELVGTRVHEQYF. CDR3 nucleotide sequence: TGTGCCATCAGTGAGGAGCTCGTCGGGACTAGAGTTCACGAGCAGTACTTC.